This TCR beta chain was identified during a study of shared clonotypes between healthy human individuals. Findings and caveats of the study: Sorted-subset sequencing, rarefaction showed, was incomplete despite large depth. Clonotype sharing across several donors was observed for around 4.5% of naive CD4 clonotypes.

Produced via immunoSEQ multiplex PCR; TCRdb's table is partial and in-frame only. The data hold approximately 1,500,000 clones, with about 98% observed a single time. Remarks on this clone: The antigen is undetermined.

This sequence originates from a man aged 25-40 years in good health. The source material was naive CD4+ T cells sorted from blood. Stated subset: CD45RA+ positively selected.

The CDR3 spells CASSPDRVWNTGELFF. The CDR3 DNA reads TGTGCCAGCAGTCCCGACAGGGTTTGGAACACCGGGGAGCTGTTTTTT. This rearrangement joins TRBV28 to TRBJ2-2, with 7 bases that match TRBD1. The CDR3 spans 16 residues. J was trimmed by 1 base and V by 5 bases; bases with no gene match: 7. Germline lookup yields CDR1 MDHEN and CDR2 SYDVKM. The whole variable domain, remainder taken from reference TRBV28 and TRBJ2-2, is DVKVTQSSRYLVKRTGEKVFLECVQDMDHENMFWYRQDPGLGLRLIYFSYDVKMKEKGDIPEGYSVSREKKERFSLILESASTNQTSMYLCASSPDRVWNTGELFFGEGSRLTVL.